This T cell receptor beta chain was sequenced during a study of shared clonotypes between healthy human individuals. Naive CD8 cells comprised CD45RO-negative, CCR7-positively selected cells, excluding terminally differentiated effector memory CD45RA+ cells. Only a few counts were recorded for this clone. Repertoires were generated with immunoSEQ multiplex PCR, while TCRdb's copy carries only in-frame clones and drops some. This table holds 700,000 to 950,000 clones, roughly 96% found once. The TCR sequence derives from a man under 40 in good health. Source material: naive CD8+ T cells sorted from blood.

CDR3 amino acids: CASSVSNYNEQFF. CDR3 bases: TGTGCCAGCAGCGTAAGCAACTACAATGAGCAGTTCTTC. The V and J genes are TRBV9 and TRBJ2-1; the D is unclear. This CDR3 contains 13 residues. V was shortened by 1 base and J by 3 bases, with 5 bases between the two germline ends. From germline, CDR1 is SGDLS and CDR2 YYNGEE.